This entry lists 3 T cell receptor beta chains sequenced from one sample in a study of patients and donors after allogeneic stem cell transplantation. From the RT-PCR reads, TCRdb called clonotypes with MiXCR, one entry per CDR3 protein. The data contain about 160,000 distinct CDR3 sequences, 30% to 45% of them singletons. Sequencing was carried out using blood, either unsorted or a sorted T cell fraction (not recorded which). These receptors were taken from a human donor who was either an allogeneic HSCT recipient or a stem cell or donor lymphocyte infusion donor (not recorded which). It is not recorded whose cells these are; they may come from a transplant donor.

A few counts support this clonotype. This chain joins TRBV20-1 and TRBJ1-5; D uncertain. Germline CDR1 is DFQATT and CDR2 is SNEGSKA (reference sequence). Trimming took off 3 bases at V and 6 bases at J, with 15 bases between the two ends. The CDR3 length is 14 residues. CDR3 sequence (DNA): TGCAGTGCTAGTGCGGCGGGTAGGCTTCAGCCCCAGCATTTT. It is translated as CSASAAGRLQPQHF.

Only a few counts were recorded for this clonotype. This chain uses TRBV6-1 with TRBJ1-1; TRBD1 is a possible D gene (5 bases). The germline CDR1 and CDR2 sequences are MNHNS and SASEGT. CDR3 length equals 17 residues. Trimming shortened V by 3 bases and J by 1 base, and 18 bases separated the two germline ends. The CDR3 region is CASSDGASGTGNTEAFF. CDR3 nucleotide sequence: TGTGCCAGCAGTGACGGAGCTTCCGGGACGGGGAACACTGAAGCTTTCTTT.

This clonotype appeared a few times. The chain is built from TRBV6-6 and TRBJ1-5; D might be TRBD1 (5 bases). V lost 2 bases and J 7 bases, leaving 12 bases between the germline ends. CDR1 and CDR2 from the germline V gene are MNHNY and SVGAGI (reference sequence). The CDR3 is 14 residues long. Here the CDR3 reads CASSYPGREQPQHF. For the CDR3, the DNA is TGTGCCAGCAGTTACCCGGGGCGCGAGCAGCCCCAGCATTTT.